The 3 T cell receptor beta chains below were found in one sample sequenced in a study of control samples from healthy donors and cancer patients. The method was immunoSEQ multiplex PCR; TCRdb's version includes in-frame clones alone and lacks a portion of them. The sample includes 150,000 or so clones, over 90% of them seen just once. The sequenced material came from blood. These receptors all stem from a man aged 50-59 years in good health.

V gene TRBV15 combines with J gene TRBJ2-7, with 8 bases fitting TRBD2. Germline V gene sequence: CDR1 LNHNV, CDR2 YYDKDF (reference sequence). V trimming: 0 bases; J trimming: 4 bases; junction bases outside the gene matches: 5. This CDR3 is built from 15 residues. The CDR3 sequence is CATSRDARGDYEQYF. CDR3 DNA: TGTGCCACCAGCAGAGATGCGCGGGGGGATTACGAGCAGTACTTC.

Points on this clone: Sequence at one end of the junction differs from germline and may be a read error. The CDR3 DNA reads as TGTGCTAGCAGCTTAAAATCCGGGACTAAGGGAGATACGCAGTATTTT. This translates into CASSLKSGTKGDTQYF. This chain connects TRBV7-7 to TRBJ2-3; TRBD2 matches 7 bases. Germline V gene lookup returns CDR1 SSHAT and CDR2 FNYEAQ (reference sequence). This CDR3 spans 16 amino acids.

The chain recombines TRBV6-5 with TRBJ2-3; TRBD2 matches at 7 bases. The CDR3 extends over 14 amino acids. The V gene's germline CDR1 is MNHEY and CDR2 SVGAGI. Trimming at V came to 6 bases and at J to 2 bases, leaving 5 bases not matched to a gene. The CDR3 spells CASSQAGYTDTQYF. In DNA, the CDR3 is TGTGCCAGCAGCCAAGCGGGGTACACAGATACGCAGTATTTT.